The TCR beta chain under discussion was sequenced for a study of blood T cell repertoires in COVID-19. V lost 5 bases, J lost 5 bases, and 2 bases stayed unmatched. The CDR3 has 12 residues. Germline lookup yields CDR1 SNHLY and CDR2 FYNNEI. The data were produced by immunoSEQ multiplex PCR, yet TCRdb's version contains in-frame clones alone and is incomplete. The data hold fewer than 85,000 clones, with roughly 80% observed a single time. The chain joins TRBV2 to TRBJ1-1, with TRBD1 matching over 7 bases. Specimen: peripheral blood. The TCR was taken from a woman aged 60-70 years with acute or convalescent COVID-19. The CDR3 reads CASSRQGTEAFF. The DNA of the CDR3 is TGTGCCAGCAGTCGACAGGGAACTGAAGCTTTCTTT.